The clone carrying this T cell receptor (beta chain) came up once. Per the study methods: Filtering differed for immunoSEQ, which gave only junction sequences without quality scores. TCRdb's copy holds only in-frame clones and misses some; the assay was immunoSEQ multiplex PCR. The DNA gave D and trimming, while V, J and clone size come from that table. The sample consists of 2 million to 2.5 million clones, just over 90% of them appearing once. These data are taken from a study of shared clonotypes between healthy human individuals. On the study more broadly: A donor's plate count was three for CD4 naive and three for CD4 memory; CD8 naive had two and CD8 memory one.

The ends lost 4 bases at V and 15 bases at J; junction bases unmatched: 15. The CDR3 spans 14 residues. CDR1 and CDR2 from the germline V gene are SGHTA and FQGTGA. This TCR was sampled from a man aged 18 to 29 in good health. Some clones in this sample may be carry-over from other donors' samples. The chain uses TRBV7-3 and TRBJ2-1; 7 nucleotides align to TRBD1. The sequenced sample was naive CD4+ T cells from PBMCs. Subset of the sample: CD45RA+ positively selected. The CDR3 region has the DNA TGTGCCAGCAGCTCTTACAATGACAGGGCCCCGATGTTCTTC. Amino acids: CASSSYNDRAPMFF. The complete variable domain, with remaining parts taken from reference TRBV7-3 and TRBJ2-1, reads GAGVSQTPSNKVTEKGKYVELRCDPISGHTALYWYRQSLGQGPEFLIYFQGTGAADDSGLPNDRFFAVRPEGSVSTLKIQRTERGDSAVYLCASSSYNDRAPMFFGPGTRLTVL.